These 24 T cell receptor beta chains share one sample of origin, sequenced in a study of blood T cell repertoires in COVID-19. The assay was immunoSEQ multiplex PCR, and TCRdb's table has in-frame clones only and misses some. Among over 150,000 clones listed, 80% to 85% were seen once. The sample comprised peripheral blood. These receptors were collected from a woman aged 60 to 75 with acute or convalescent COVID-19.

This chain uses TRBV27 with TRBJ2-7, with D perhaps matching TRBD1 (6 bases). The CDR3 is 13 amino acids. CDR1 is MNHEY and CDR2 is SMNVEV in the germline V gene (reference sequence). The germline V and J ends were trimmed by 6 bases and 5 bases, with 14 bases remaining between them. CDR3 amino acids: CASRRAGAHEQYF. The CDR3 nucleotides are TGTGCCAGCAGAAGGGCAGGGGCGCACGAGCAGTACTTC.

The V and J genes are TRBV5-6 and TRBJ1-5; 8 bases are a match to TRBD1. The CDR3 loop spans 14 amino acids. The trim removed 2 bases at V and 7 bases at J, leaving 5 bases unmatched. CDR1 is SGHDT and CDR2 is YYEEEE in the germline V gene. The CDR3 protein is CASSFQGARQPQHF. The CDR3 DNA reads TGTGCCAGCAGCTTTCAGGGGGCCAGGCAGCCCCAGCATTTT.

The rearrangement uses TRBV6-5 and TRBJ1-1; D not certain. CDR3 length: 15 residues. The V and J ends lost 10 bases and 3 bases respectively, with 21 bases between them. Germline CDR1 and CDR2: MNHEY and SVGAGI. As DNA, the CDR3 is TGTGCCACCCGGGAGGGTGGAGGGTGGGACACTGAAGCTTTCTTT. Translating it yields CATREGGGWDTEAFF.

The V and J genes are TRBV6-4 and TRBJ2-3; the match to TRBD2 covers 11 bases. The CDR3 length is 14 residues. Germline trimming cut 2 bases from V and 8 bases from J; bases unmatched to any gene: 3. The germline V gene encodes CDR1 MRHNA and CDR2 SNTAGT. The CDR3 nucleotides are TGTGCCAGCAGTGACGGGACTAGCGGCACTACGCAGTATTTT. Protein: CASSDGTSGTTQYF.

This chain uses TRBV19 with TRBJ2-7, with 8 bases matching TRBD1. Germline-derived CDR1 and CDR2 are LNHDA and SQIVND (reference sequence). The CDR3 sequence is 12 residues long. The J segment lost 2 bases and the V segment lost 9 bases, leaving 3 bases of the junction unmatched. CDR3 residues: CASRDRTYEQYF. CDR3 DNA sequence: TGTGCCAGCCGGGACAGGACCTACGAGCAGTACTTC.

The chain uses TRBV5-1 and TRBJ2-7; 7 bases are shared with TRBD2. Per germline, CDR1 SGHRS and CDR2 YFSETQ. V shed 1 base and J 3 bases; nucleotides not matched to a gene: 7. This CDR3 comprises 15 residues. DNA of the CDR3: TGCGCCAGCAGCTTGTCCCCAGGGAGGGACTACGAGCAGTACTTC. Translating gives CASSLSPGRDYEQYF.

This chain connects TRBV4-1 to TRBJ1-4, with a possible D match to TRBD1 (6 bases). This CDR3 region has 16 residues. Germline loops: CDR1 MGHRA, CDR2 YSYEKL. V was shortened by 0 bases and J by 8 bases, with 16 bases between the two germline ends. DNA for the CDR3: TGCGCCAGCAGCCAAGATATCGGGGGGGCGGGGGAAAAACTGTTTTTT. This codes for CASSQDIGGAGEKLFF.

The gene calls are TRBV4-3 and TRBJ1-6; possible D gene TRBD1, 6 bases. Trimming shortened V by 4 bases and J by 6 bases, and 13 bases separated the two germline ends. CDR1 LGHNA and CDR2 YSLEER come from the germline V gene. The CDR3 runs to 15 residues. The CDR3 sequence is CASSLHGTLNSPLHF. The CDR3 DNA reads TGCGCCAGCAGCCTACACGGGACACTTAATTCACCCCTCCACTTT.

This clone came up a few times. The chain combines TRBV2 with TRBJ2-5; 7 nucleotides agree with TRBD2. The CDR3 extends over 14 amino acids. Trimming took 6 bases from V and 5 from J; bases not matched to a gene: 9. Germline V lookup: CDR1 SNHLY, CDR2 FYNNEI. Here the CDR3 reads CASRMEGRVETQYF. CDR3 bases: TGTGCCAGCAGGATGGAAGGGAGGGTGGAGACCCAGTACTTC.

The chain couples TRBV4-1 to TRBJ1-6; the D gene is possibly TRBD1 (6 bases). Per the germline V gene, CDR1 is MGHRA and CDR2 is YSYEKL. Trimming stripped 2 bases from V and 0 bases from J, with 14 bases between. The CDR3 extends over 18 amino acids. DNA of the CDR3: TGCGCCAGCAGCCAACAAACAGGGCCCGGCTCCTATAATTCACCCCTCCACTTT. It yields the protein CASSQQTGPGSYNSPLHF.

This clone was picked up a small number of times. V usage is TRBV5-1 and J usage is TRBJ1-1, with D hard to call. This CDR3 has 17 amino acids. Trimming stripped 0 bases from V and 5 bases from J, with 20 bases between. Germline lookup yields CDR1 SGHRS and CDR2 YFSETQ. The CDR3 DNA is TGCGCCAGCAGCTTGGCCCCCCGGCGGGGAGGAGGGACTGAAGCTTTCTTT. It translates to CASSLAPRRGGGTEAFF. Using reference TRBV5-1 and TRBJ1-1 for the parts outside the CDR3, the full variable domain is KAGVTQTPRYLIKTRGQQVTLSCSPISGHRSVSWYQQTPGQGLQFLFEYFSETQRNKGNFPGRFSGRQFSNSRSEMNVSTLELGDSALYLCASSLAPRRGGGTEAFFGQGTRLTVV.

The V and J genes are TRBV3-1 (or the pseudogene TRBV3-2) and TRBJ1-1; 7 bases are shared with TRBD1. The junction had 6 bases not matched to a gene; V was cut back by 6 bases and J by 11 bases. Germline-derived CDR1 and CDR2 are LGHDT and YNNKEL (reference sequence). CDR3 length equals 11 residues. The DNA of the CDR3 is TGTGCCAGCAGGCGGGACAGTGTGGCTTTCTTT. This encodes CASRRDSVAFF.

The count of this clone is one. V is TRBV5-1 and J is TRBJ2-3; D unclear. Germline-derived CDR1 and CDR2 are SGHRS and YFSETQ. This CDR3 contains 14 residues. Between the trimmed V and J ends, which lost 5 bases and 2 bases, there was a span of 12 bases. The CDR3 is CASSPGGLTDTQYF. CDR3 coding DNA: TGCGCCAGCAGTCCGGGTGGCCTCACAGATACGCAGTATTTT.

The rearrangement joins TRBV7-9 to TRBJ1-6; no firm D call. There are 14 residues in the CDR3. Germline V CDR1 and CDR2: SEHNR, FQNEAQ (reference sequence). The germline V and J ends were trimmed by 0 bases and 10 bases, with 10 bases remaining between them. DNA for the CDR3: TGTGCCAGCAGCTTAGCTCTGCCGGGGTCACCCCTCCACTTT. This encodes CASSLALPGSPLHF.

The chain uses TRBV6-5 and TRBJ1-1; 7 positions match TRBD1. V shed 4 bases and J 2 bases; nucleotides not matched to a gene: 7. The CDR3 is 15 amino acids. Germline V lookup: CDR1 MNHEY, CDR2 SVGAGI. Here the CDR3 reads CASSSWGQQNTEAFF. CDR3 in DNA: TGTGCCAGCAGTTCTTGGGGACAGCAAAACACTGAAGCTTTCTTT.

CDR3 sequence (DNA): TGTGCCAGCAGCTTAGGAACAGTGAGCTCCTACGAGCAGTACTTC. Residues: CASSLGTVSSYEQYF. The V call is TRBV7-2, the J call TRBJ2-7; the D is unclear. V was shortened by 1 base and J by 0 bases, with 10 bases between the two germline ends. Looked up from germline, CDR1 is SGHTA and CDR2 is FQGNSA. This CDR3 has 15 amino acids.

The rearrangement joins TRBV18 to TRBJ1-3; maybe TRBD1 (6 bases). Trimming took 2 bases from V and 0 from J, leaving 11 bases between them. Looked up from germline, CDR1 is KGHSH and CDR2 is LQKENI. The CDR3 contains 16 residues. The DNA of the CDR3 is TGTGCCAGCTCACCAACCGGGGACATCTCTGGAAACACCATATATTTT. This translates into CASSPTGDISGNTIYF.

This clone appeared a few times. The chain couples TRBV5-6 to TRBJ1-6; 7 bases agree with TRBD1. The length of the CDR3 is 16 residues. Germline V gene sequence: CDR1 SGHDT, CDR2 YYEEEE. Unmatched junction bases numbered 11, after V lost 4 bases and J lost 7 bases. CDR3 in amino acids: CASSGDRANTNSPLHF. The CDR3 coding sequence is TGTGCCAGCAGCGGCGACAGGGCTAATACGAATTCACCCCTCCACTTT.

The rearrangement uses TRBV3-1 (or the pseudogene TRBV3-2) and TRBJ2-5; tentative D call: TRBD1 (8 bases). CDR1 and CDR2 (germline): LGHDT, YNNKEL (reference sequence). Trimming stripped 2 bases from V and 2 bases from J, with 15 bases between. CDR3 length equals 16 residues. CDR3 in amino acids: CASSQLGQGGQETQYF. Here the CDR3 DNA reads TGTGCCAGCAGCCAACTCGGACAGGGAGGGCAAGAGACCCAGTACTTC.

V usage is TRBV18 and J usage is TRBJ1-4, with D uncertain. The CDR3 has 14 residues. Germline lookup yields CDR1 KGHSH and CDR2 LQKENI. V was shortened by 3 bases and J by 0 bases, with 5 bases between the two germline ends. CDR3 sequence (DNA): TGTGCCAGCTCACCGCAGGCAACTAATGAAAAACTGTTTTTT. It yields the protein CASSPQATNEKLFF.

The chain carries TRBV3-1 (or the pseudogene TRBV3-2) and TRBJ2-1; D not certain. V was trimmed by 4 bases and J by 6 bases, leaving 4 bases between them. The length of the CDR3 is 11 residues. Germline lookup yields CDR1 LGHDT and CDR2 YNNKEL (reference sequence). In nucleotides, the CDR3 is TGTGCCAGCAGCCGACTCAATGAGCAGTTCTTC. Protein product: CASSRLNEQFF.

The J gene is TRBJ2-3, the V gene TRBV5-1, with 11 bases matching TRBD2. The CDR3 loop spans 15 amino acids. CDR1 is SGHRS, CDR2 YFSETQ, per germline. J lost 5 bases, V lost 4 bases, and 6 bases had no gene match. DNA for the CDR3: TGCGCCAGCAGCCCGACTAGCGGGGTTGGAGATACGCAGTATTTT. Residues: CASSPTSGVGDTQYF.

This rearrangement joins TRBV28 to TRBJ1-4, with unresolved D. This CDR3 has 12 residues. Trimming cost V 8 bases and J 8 bases, with 12 bases left between them. The germline V gene has CDR1 MDHEN and CDR2 SYDVKM. For the CDR3, the DNA is TGTGCCAGCCTAATCTTCTGGGAAAAACTGTTTTTT. Its protein product is CASLIFWEKLFF. Combining the CDR3 with reference TRBV28 and TRBJ1-4 gives the whole variable domain DVKVTQSSRYLVKRTGEKVFLECVQDMDHENMFWYRQDPGLGLRLIYFSYDVKMKEKGDIPEGYSVSREKKERFSLILESASTNQTSMYLCASLIFWEKLFFGSGTQLSVL.

Worth noting for this clone: The sample holds other DNA sequences that translate to the same CDR3. The rearrangement links TRBV7-2 to TRBJ1-1; D gene ambiguous. Trimming pared 0 bases from V and 0 bases from J, leaving 8 bases between. Germline V gene data show CDR1 as SGHTA and CDR2 as FQGNSA. The CDR3 totals 15 residues. The DNA of the CDR3 is TGTGCCAGCAGCTTAGCGTCGGGTCTGAACACTGAAGCTTTCTTT. Its protein is CASSLASGLNTEAFF.